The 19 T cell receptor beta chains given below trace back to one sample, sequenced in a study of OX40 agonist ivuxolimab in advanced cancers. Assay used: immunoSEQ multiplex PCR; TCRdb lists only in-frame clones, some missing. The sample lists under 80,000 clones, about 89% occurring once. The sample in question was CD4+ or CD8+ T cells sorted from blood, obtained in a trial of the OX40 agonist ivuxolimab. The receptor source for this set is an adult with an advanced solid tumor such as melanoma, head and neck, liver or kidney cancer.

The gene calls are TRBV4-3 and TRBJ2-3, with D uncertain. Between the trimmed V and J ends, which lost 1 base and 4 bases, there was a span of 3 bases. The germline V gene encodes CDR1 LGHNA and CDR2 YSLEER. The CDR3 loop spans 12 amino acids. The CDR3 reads CASSQGADTQYF. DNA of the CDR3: TGCGCCAGCAGCCAAGGGGCAGATACGCAGTATTTT.

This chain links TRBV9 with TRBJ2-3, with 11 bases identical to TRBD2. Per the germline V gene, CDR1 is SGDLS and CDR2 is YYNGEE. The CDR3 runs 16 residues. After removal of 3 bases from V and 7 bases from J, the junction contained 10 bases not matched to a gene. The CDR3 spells CASSAHLAGGRYTQYF. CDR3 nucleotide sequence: TGTGCCAGCAGCGCCCATCTAGCGGGAGGTCGGTATACGCAGTATTTT.

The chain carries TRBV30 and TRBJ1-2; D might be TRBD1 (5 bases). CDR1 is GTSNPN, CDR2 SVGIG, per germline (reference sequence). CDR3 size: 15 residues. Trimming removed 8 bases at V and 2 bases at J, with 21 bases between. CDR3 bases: TGTGCCCGTCGAAGACAGACCAACCTCAACTATGGCTACACCTTC. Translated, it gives CARRRQTNLNYGYTF. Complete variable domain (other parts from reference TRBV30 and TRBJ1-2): SQTIHQWPATLVQPVGSPLSLECTVEGTSNPNLYWYRQAAGRGLQLLFYSVGIGQISSEVPQNLSASRPQDRQFILSSKKLLLSDSGFYLCARRRQTNLNYGYTFGSGTRLTVV.

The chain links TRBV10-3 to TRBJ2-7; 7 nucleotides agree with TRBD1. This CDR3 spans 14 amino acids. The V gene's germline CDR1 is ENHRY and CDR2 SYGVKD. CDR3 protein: CATRKQGSSYEQYF. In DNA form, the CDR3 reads TGTGCTACACGGAAACAGGGGAGCTCCTACGAGCAGTACTTC.

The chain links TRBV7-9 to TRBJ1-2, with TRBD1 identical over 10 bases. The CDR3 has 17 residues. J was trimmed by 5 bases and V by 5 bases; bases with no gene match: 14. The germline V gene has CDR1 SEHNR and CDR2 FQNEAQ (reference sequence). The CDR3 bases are TGTGCCAGCAGCCGGCCGGGACAGGGGAAAATCTCGTATGGCTACACCTTC. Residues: CASSRPGQGKISYGYTF.

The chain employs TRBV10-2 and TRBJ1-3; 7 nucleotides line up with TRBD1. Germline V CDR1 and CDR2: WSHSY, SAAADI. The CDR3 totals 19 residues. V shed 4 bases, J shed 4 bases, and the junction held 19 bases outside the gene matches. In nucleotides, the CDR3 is TGCGCCAGCAGTGTGTCGTCCCAGGGGGTCCCCATTACGGGAAACACCATATATTTT. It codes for CASSVSSQGVPITGNTIYF.

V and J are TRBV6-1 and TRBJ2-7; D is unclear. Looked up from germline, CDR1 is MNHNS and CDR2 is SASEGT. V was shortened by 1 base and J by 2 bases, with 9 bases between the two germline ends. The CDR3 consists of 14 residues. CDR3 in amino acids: CASSEVGGTYEQYF. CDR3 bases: TGTGCCAGCAGTGAAGTAGGTGGCACCTACGAGCAGTACTTC.

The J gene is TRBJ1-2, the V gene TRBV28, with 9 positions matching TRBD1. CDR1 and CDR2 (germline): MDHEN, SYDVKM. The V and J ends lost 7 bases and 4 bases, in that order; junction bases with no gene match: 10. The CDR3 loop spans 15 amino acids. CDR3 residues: CASNPRDRESYGYTF. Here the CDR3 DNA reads TGTGCCAGCAATCCCCGGGACAGGGAATCCTATGGCTACACCTTC.

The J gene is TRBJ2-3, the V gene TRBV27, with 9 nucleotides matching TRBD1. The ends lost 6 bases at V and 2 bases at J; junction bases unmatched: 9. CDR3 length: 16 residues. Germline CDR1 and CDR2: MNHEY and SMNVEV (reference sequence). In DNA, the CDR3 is TGTGCCAGCAGCCGAGGACAGGGGCTTAACACAGATACGCAGTATTTT. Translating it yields CASSRGQGLNTDTQYF.

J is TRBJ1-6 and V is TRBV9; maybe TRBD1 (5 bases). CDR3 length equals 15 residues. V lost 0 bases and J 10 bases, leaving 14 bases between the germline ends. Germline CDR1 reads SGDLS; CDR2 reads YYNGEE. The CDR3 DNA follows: TGTGCCAGCAGCGTAGCTGGCCAGGGCTCCTCACCCCTCCACTTT. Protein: CASSVAGQGSSPLHF.

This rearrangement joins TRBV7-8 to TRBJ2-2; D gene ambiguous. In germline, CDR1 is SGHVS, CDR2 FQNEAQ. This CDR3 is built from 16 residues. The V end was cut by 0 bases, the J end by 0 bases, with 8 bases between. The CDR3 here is CASSLASGSNTGELFF. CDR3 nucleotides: TGTGCCAGCAGCTTAGCGAGTGGTTCGAACACCGGGGAGCTGTTTTTT.

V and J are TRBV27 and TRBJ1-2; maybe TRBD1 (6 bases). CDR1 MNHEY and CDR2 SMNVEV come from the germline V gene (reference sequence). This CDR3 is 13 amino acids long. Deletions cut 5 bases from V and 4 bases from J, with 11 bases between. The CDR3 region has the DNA TGTGCCAGCAGTGAGGGGGGTGGCTATGGCTACACCTTC. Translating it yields CASSEGGGYGYTF.

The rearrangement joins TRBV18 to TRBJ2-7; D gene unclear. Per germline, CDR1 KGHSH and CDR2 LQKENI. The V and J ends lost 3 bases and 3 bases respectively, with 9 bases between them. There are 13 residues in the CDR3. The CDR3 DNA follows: TGTGCCAGCTCACCGTCCAGCCTCTACGAGCAGTACTTC. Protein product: CASSPSSLYEQYF.

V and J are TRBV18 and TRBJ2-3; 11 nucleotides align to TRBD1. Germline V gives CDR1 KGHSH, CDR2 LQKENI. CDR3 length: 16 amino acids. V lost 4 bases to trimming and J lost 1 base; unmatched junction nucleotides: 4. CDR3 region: CASSHGQGAGTDTQYF. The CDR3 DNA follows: TGTGCCAGCTCACATGGACAGGGGGCTGGCACAGATACGCAGTATTTT.

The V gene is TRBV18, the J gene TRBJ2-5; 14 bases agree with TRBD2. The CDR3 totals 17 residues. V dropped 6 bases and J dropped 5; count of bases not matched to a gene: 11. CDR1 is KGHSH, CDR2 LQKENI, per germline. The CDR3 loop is CASSSTSGGASAETQYF. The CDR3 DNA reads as TGTGCCAGCTCCTCGACTAGCGGGGGGGCTTCCGCCGAGACCCAGTACTTC. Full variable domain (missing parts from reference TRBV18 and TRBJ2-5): NAGVMQNPRHLVRRRGQEARLRCSPMKGHSHVYWYRQLPEEGLKFMVYLQKENIIDESGMPKERFSAEFPKEGPSILRIQQVVRGDSAAYFCASSSTSGGASAETQYFGPGTRLLVL.

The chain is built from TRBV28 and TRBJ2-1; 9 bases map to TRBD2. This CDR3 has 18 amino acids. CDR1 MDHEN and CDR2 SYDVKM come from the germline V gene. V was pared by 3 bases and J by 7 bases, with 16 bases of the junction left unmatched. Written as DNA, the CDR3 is TGTGCCAGCAGTTTGGTAACCGGTAGCGGGAGTTTCCGGAATGAGCAGTTCTTC. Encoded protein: CASSLVTGSGSFRNEQFF.

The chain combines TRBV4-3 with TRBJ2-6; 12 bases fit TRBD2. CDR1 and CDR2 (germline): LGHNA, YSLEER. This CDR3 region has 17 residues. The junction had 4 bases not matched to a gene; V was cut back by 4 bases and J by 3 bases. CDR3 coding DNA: TGCGCCAGCAGCCCTAGCGGGGGGGCCCTTGGGGCCAACGTCCTGACTTTC. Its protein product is CASSPSGGALGANVLTF.

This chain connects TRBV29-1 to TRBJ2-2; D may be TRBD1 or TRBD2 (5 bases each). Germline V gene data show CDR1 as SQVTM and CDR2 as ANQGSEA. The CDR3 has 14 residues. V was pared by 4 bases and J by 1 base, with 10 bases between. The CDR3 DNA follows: TGCAGCGTTGTGTGGGGACGGAACACCGGGGAGCTGTTTTTT. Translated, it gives CSVVWGRNTGELFF.

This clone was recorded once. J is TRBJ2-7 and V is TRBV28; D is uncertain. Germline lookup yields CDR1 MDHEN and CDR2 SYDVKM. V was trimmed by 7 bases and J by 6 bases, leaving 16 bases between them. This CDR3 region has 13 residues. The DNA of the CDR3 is TGTGCCAGCACAAGGGAAGTCGTGGGCGAGCAGTACTTC. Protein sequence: CASTREVVGEQYF. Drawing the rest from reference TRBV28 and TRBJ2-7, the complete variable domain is DVKVTQSSRYLVKRTGEKVFLECVQDMDHENMFWYRQDPGLGLRLIYFSYDVKMKEKGDIPEGYSVSREKKERFSLILESASTNQTSMYLCASTREVVGEQYFGPGTRLTVT.